This entry is about one T cell receptor beta chain. The table came from immunoSEQ multiplex PCR; TCRdb's copy has only in-frame clones and leaves some out. Found here are 65,000 to 75,000 clones, roughly nine tenths of them singletons; the top ten hold about 4.2%. The sample comes from a study of control samples from healthy donors and cancer patients. Germline lookup yields CDR1 MDHEN and CDR2 SYDVKM. With 2 bases removed from V and 7 bases from J, the gap between germline ends came to 6 bases. This CDR3 is 12 amino acids long. The receptor was derived from a woman between 45 and 60 years old in good health. This rearrangement joins TRBV28 to TRBJ2-1, with D possibly being TRBD2 (6 bases). The sample comprised blood. The CDR3 region is CASSLGRNEQFF. The CDR3 bases are TGTGCCAGCAGTTTAGGGAGGAATGAGCAGTTCTTC.